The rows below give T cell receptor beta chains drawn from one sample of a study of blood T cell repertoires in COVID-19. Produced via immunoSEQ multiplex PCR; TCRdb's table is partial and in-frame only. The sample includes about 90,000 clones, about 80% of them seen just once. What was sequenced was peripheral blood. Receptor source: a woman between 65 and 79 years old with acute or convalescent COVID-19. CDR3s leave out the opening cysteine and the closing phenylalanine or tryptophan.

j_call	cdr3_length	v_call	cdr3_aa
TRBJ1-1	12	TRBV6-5	ASSLREGRSEAF
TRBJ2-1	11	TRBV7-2	ASSLGRFNEQF
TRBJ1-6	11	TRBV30	AWESSYNSPLH
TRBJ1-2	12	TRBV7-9	ASSLALTGYGYT
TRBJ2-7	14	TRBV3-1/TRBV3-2	ASSQGSAGTAYEQY
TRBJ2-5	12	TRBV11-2	ASSSTGSQETQY
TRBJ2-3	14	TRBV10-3	AISLEPAGVGDTQY
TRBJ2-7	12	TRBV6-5	ASGLAGGSYEQY
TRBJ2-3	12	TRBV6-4	ASSERGGTDTQY
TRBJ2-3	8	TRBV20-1	STRAEGEY
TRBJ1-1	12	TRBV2	ASSADSLLVEAF
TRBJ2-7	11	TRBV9	ASSVAQGYEQY